The clone carrying this T cell receptor beta chain was counted only a few times. The source of the sample is a study of identifying expanded T cells in peripheral blood. J lost 4 bases, V lost 8 bases, and 11 bases had no gene match. The CDR3 is made up of 15 amino acids. Germline CDR1 is SGHVS and CDR2 is FQNEAQ. Here immunoSEQ multiplex PCR was the method, and the copy in TCRdb shows in-frame clones only, minus some. The sample contains about 94,000 clones, around 90% of which appear only once. The rearrangement links TRBV7-8 to TRBJ1-2; 9 bases agree with TRBD1. The sequencing sample was made of blood. The source of this sequence is a person between 18 and 75 years old in good health. CDR3 sequence reads: CASANRDREAYGYTF. For the CDR3, the DNA is TGTGCCAGCGCGAACCGGGACAGGGAGGCCTATGGCTACACCTTC.